The 10 T cell receptor beta chains listed next were all sequenced from one sample in a study of T cell repertoires in cytomegalovirus infection. MiXCR was run by TCRdb on the reads, yielding one entry per CDR3 protein. The sample includes over 450,000 distinct CDR3 sequences, 11% of them seen just once. The sample comprised PBMCs. These receptors came from a human donor in good health (CMV status not recorded). Some clones in this sample may be carry-over from other donors' samples.

This chain connects TRBV6-6 to TRBJ2-7; D might be TRBD1 or TRBD2, each matching 5 bases. CDR3 size: 14 residues. V lost 8 bases and J 1 base, leaving 15 bases between the germline ends. CDR1 MNHNY and CDR2 SVGAGI come from the germline V gene (reference sequence). The CDR3 DNA sequence: TGTGCCAGCGGGGGAGAAGGTACATCCTACGAGCAGTACTTC. Translated, it gives CASGGEGTSYEQYF.

This chain's CDR3 is CASSEMGGKLFF. The CDR3 bases are TGTGCCAGCTCTGAGATGGGGGGAAAACTGTTTTTT. The chain is built from TRBV27 and TRBJ1-4; weak D call: TRBD1 (5 bases). CDR1 is MNHEY, CDR2 SMNVEV, per germline (reference sequence). The CDR3 sequence is 12 residues long. The ends were cut back, 8 bases at V and 10 bases at J, with 14 bases in the middle.

Ten or more counts support this clonotype. The rearrangement uses TRBV7-9 and TRBJ1-2; 10 bases map to TRBD1. The ends lost 4 bases at V and 6 bases at J; junction bases unmatched: 14. The CDR3 extends over 17 amino acids. The germline V gene encodes CDR1 SEHNR and CDR2 FQNEAQ (reference sequence). The CDR3 protein is CASSSGTGVPPSNGYTF. CDR3 nucleotides: TGTGCCAGCAGCTCTGGGACAGGGGTCCCCCCGAGTAATGGCTACACCTTC.

The chain uses TRBV20-1 and TRBJ2-5, with D perhaps TRBD1 or TRBD2 (6 bases each). CDR1 and CDR2 from the germline V gene are DFQATT and SNEGSKA (reference sequence). V lost 6 bases to trimming and J lost 0 bases, with 17 bases between them. The CDR3 covers 15 residues. CDR3 coding DNA: TGCAGTGCCTTTCCGGGGGCCGGGTACCAAGAGACCCAGTACTTC. This codes for CSAFPGAGYQETQYF.

This chain connects TRBV6-1 to TRBJ2-5; 12 bases line up with TRBD2. Germline values: CDR1 MNHNS, CDR2 SASEGT. The CDR3 runs to 16 residues. The trim removed 1 base at V and 4 bases at J, leaving 4 bases unmatched. The CDR3 sequence is CASSEGLAGVVETQYF. CDR3 DNA sequence: TGTGCCAGCAGTGAAGGACTAGCGGGAGTGGTAGAGACCCAGTACTTC.

The chain recombines TRBV20-1 with TRBJ2-7; TRBD1 might be the D (6 bases). Trimming removed 6 bases from V and 1 base from J, with 13 bases in between. The germline V gene encodes CDR1 DFQATT and CDR2 SNEGSKA (reference sequence). This CDR3 contains 13 residues. CDR3 amino acids: CSAIRQESYEQYF. The CDR3 region has the DNA TGCAGTGCAATCAGACAGGAGTCCTACGAGCAGTACTTC.

The chain uses TRBV20-1 and TRBJ2-5; 10 bases map to TRBD2. The trim removed 3 bases at V and 2 bases at J, leaving 9 bases unmatched. Germline assignment: CDR1 DFQATT and CDR2 SNEGSKA (reference sequence). The CDR3 loop spans 16 amino acids. The chain's CDR3 is CSASPSSGGNQETQYF. In DNA form, the CDR3 reads TGCAGTGCTAGCCCATCTAGCGGGGGTAATCAAGAGACCCAGTACTTC.

This clonotype was counted many times. The rearrangement joins TRBV24-1 to TRBJ1-5; TRBD1 aligns across 9 bases. CDR1 is KGHDR and CDR2 is SFDVKD in the germline V gene. This CDR3 has 12 residues. V dropped 12 bases and J dropped 4; count of bases not matched to a gene: 3. CDR3 residues: CAAGTGNQPQHF. DNA of the CDR3: TGTGCCGCCGGGACAGGGAATCAGCCCCAGCATTTT.

At least ten counts were recorded for this clonotype. The chain joins TRBV6-1 to TRBJ1-2; 7 bases align to TRBD1. The germline V gene has CDR1 MNHNS and CDR2 SASEGT. The CDR3 runs to 16 residues. Trimming at V came to 4 bases and at J to 4 bases, leaving 12 bases not matched to a gene. CDR3 in amino acids: CASSARTGTVIYGYTF. The DNA of the CDR3 is TGTGCCAGCAGTGCTAGAACCGGGACAGTTATCTATGGCTACACCTTC.

This clonotype has at least ten counts. The chain has TRBV7-9 and TRBJ2-1; 7 nucleotides align to TRBD2. The CDR3 sequence is 11 residues long. The J segment lost 9 bases and the V segment lost 5 bases, leaving 1 base of the junction unmatched. CDR1 is SEHNR and CDR2 is FQNEAQ in the germline V gene (reference sequence). The CDR3 region is CASSRGSEQFF. CDR3 in DNA: TGTGCCAGCAGCCGCGGGAGTGAGCAGTTCTTC.